This T cell receptor (beta chain) stems from a study of CD8 T cells in ankylosing spondylitis (dated by TCRdb to about 2017). About the study as a whole: The study profiled T cell receptor beta repertoires in healthy donors and ankylosing spondylitis patients to find disease-linked TCR variants. In total, the full study cohort was made up of 95 to 110 healthy donors and about two dozen ankylosing spondylitis patients. Peripheral blood was sampled, and synovial fluid was additionally collected from ankylosing spondylitis patients. The study at large found these results: The disease-linked clones showed a CD8+ phenotype and occurred at relatively low frequencies in peripheral blood. Blood from ankylosing spondylitis patients appeared to be characterized by a TCR beta motif composed of several highly homologous amino acid variants. The disease-linked clones were reported as significantly enriched in matched synovial fluid samples from ankylosing spondylitis patients. Some of the motif variants had been reported before in the synovial fluid and blood of reactive arthritis patients, a finding that suggests common disease-initiation mechanisms.

A few counts support this clonotype. Which antigen it targets is not known. Base quality data are lacking; no much larger clone is found one base away. The sequencer listed for this sample is Illumina HiSeq 2500. Quantitative 5'-RACE with molecular barcodes was the method used to prepare the TCR beta libraries. Processing in the source paper ran as follows. To identify disease-linked TCR variants, a new computational method was used, one built on a probabilistic model of VDJ rearrangement. The public reads were reanalyzed by TCRdb: fastp trimming at Q25, MiXCR alignment, in-frame beta chains only. For every CDR3 protein sequence, its rows merge into one entry that carries the most common genes and DNA. It is TCRdb's table, rather than the study itself, that gives the V and J calls and clone size. The sample has fewer than 450,000 distinct CDR3 sequences on record, roughly 15% of them singletons. 1% of the sample is in the top ten clones.

The CDR1 and CDR2 encoded by the germline V gene are SQVTM and ANQGSEA. The V end loses 7 bases and the J end loses 4 bases, and a stretch of 16 bases separates them. CDR3 length: 13 amino acids, cysteine to phenylalanine. The CDR3 DNA has 39 bases and is translated from base 1. The clonotype was recovered from a male donor with ankylosing spondylitis. Specimen: blood, either unsorted or a sorted T cell fraction (not recorded which). The rearrangement combines TRBV29-1 with TRBJ1-1, with TRBD1 tentatively as D gene (6 bases match). The CDR3 protein is CSDRQEGGTEAFF. In nucleotide form, the sequence is TGCAGCGATAGACAGGAAGGTGGCACTGAAGCTTTCTTT.